These 11 T cell receptor beta chains share one sample of origin, sequenced in a study of chronic HIV infection and antiretroviral therapy. Using its own MiXCR run on the 5' RACE reads, TCRdb lists one record per CDR3 protein. The sample has 40,000 to 50,000 distinct CDR3 sequences; over 15% are singletons. The sample was peripheral blood. The source is an adult who had HIV and had not received antiretroviral therapy, or was an uninfected healthy control (not recorded which).

A single count supports this clonotype. The CDR3 DNA reads TGCAGTGCTAGAGACGGGGGGCGCGACTATGGCTACACCTTC. Amino acid sequence: CSARDGGRDYGYTF. The chain links TRBV20-1 to TRBJ1-2, with D perhaps matching TRBD1 (6 bases). The germline CDR1 and CDR2 sequences are DFQATT and SNEGSKA (reference sequence). V lost 0 bases and J 3 bases, leaving 11 bases between the germline ends. The CDR3 covers 14 residues.

The table lists this clonotype with many counts. The chain uses TRBV28 and TRBJ1-4, with TRBD1 as a possible D gene (6 bases). V gave up 5 bases and J gave up 8 bases, with 9 bases separating them. CDR3 length: 12 residues. The germline V gene encodes CDR1 MDHEN and CDR2 SYDVKM. The CDR3 spells CASSKDSEKLFF. Written as DNA, the CDR3 is TGTGCCAGCAGTAAGGACAGCGAAAAACTGTTTTTT.

This clonotype was seen a few times. The rearrangement uses TRBV7-2 and TRBJ2-6; D tentatively fits TRBD1 or TRBD2 (6 bases each). V was cut by 5 bases and J by 2 bases, with 10 bases left in between. Germline loops: CDR1 SGHTA, CDR2 FQGNSA. The CDR3 length is 15 residues. The CDR3 spells CASSAGHTGANVLTF. Here the CDR3 DNA reads TGTGCCAGCAGCGCGGGACACACTGGGGCCAACGTCCTGACTTTC.

This clonotype appeared a few times. The chain's CDR3 is CASSPTGATDTQYF. The CDR3 nucleotides read TGTGCCAGCAGTCCCACGGGGGCCACAGATACGCAGTATTTT. The gene calls are TRBV27 and TRBJ2-3; D might be TRBD1 or TRBD2, each matching 6 bases. Trimming removed 5 bases from V and 2 bases from J, with 11 bases in between. Germline V gene data show CDR1 as MNHEY and CDR2 as SMNVEV (reference sequence). CDR3 length: 14 residues.

This chain uses TRBV2 with TRBJ2-6; D ambiguous. Per the germline V gene, CDR1 is SNHLY and CDR2 is FYNNEI. This CDR3 has 12 residues. V dropped 7 bases and J dropped 6 bases, with 7 bases sitting between them. In DNA form, the CDR3 reads TGTGCCAGCACCCTCCTGGCCAACGTCCTGACTTTC. It encodes CASTLLANVLTF.

In this sample, this clonotype turned up a few times. The rearrangement uses TRBV29-1 and TRBJ2-2; TRBD1 matches at 7 bases. The CDR3 spans 14 residues. V lost 5 bases, J lost 6 bases, and 9 bases stayed unmatched. The germline V gene encodes CDR1 SQVTM and CDR2 ANQGSEA. The DNA of the CDR3 is TGCAGCGTTCAGACAGGGTCGGTAGCCGGGGAGCTGTTTTTT. Encoded protein: CSVQTGSVAGELFF.

In this sample, this clonotype turned up a few times. The chain employs TRBV5-1 and TRBJ2-7; 7 nucleotides agree with TRBD1. V lost 5 bases to trimming and J lost 5 bases; unmatched junction nucleotides: 16. This CDR3 has 16 residues. CDR1 and CDR2 from the germline V gene are SGHRS and YFSETQ. CDR3 nucleotides: TGCGCCAGCAGTCGAGTGAGGGACAGCTCTTTCGACGAGCAGTACTTC. Amino acids: CASSRVRDSSFDEQYF.

This clonotype was counted only a few times. The chain is built from TRBV4-1 and TRBJ1-1; D is undetermined. CDR1 is MGHRA, CDR2 YSYEKL, per germline. V gave up 5 bases and J gave up 1 base, with 8 bases separating them. The CDR3 consists of 13 residues. In DNA form, the CDR3 reads TGCGCCAGCAGCTCCGTGGGGAACACTGAAGCTTTCTTT. Amino acids: CASSSVGNTEAFF.

This clonotype came up a few times. The CDR3 reads CATPRSDSSSTDYGYTF. As DNA, the CDR3 is TGTGCCACCCCGAGGTCGGACAGTTCTTCGACGGACTATGGCTACACCTTC. The V gene is TRBV2, the J gene TRBJ1-2; weak D call: TRBD1 (6 bases). The germline gives CDR1 SNHLY, CDR2 FYNNEI. This CDR3 spans 17 amino acids. Trimming pared 10 bases from V and 3 bases from J, leaving 27 bases between.

This clonotype has just a few counts. The chain carries TRBV5-1 and TRBJ2-1, with 8 bases lining up with TRBD2. The CDR3 spans 18 residues. The ends lost 8 bases at V and 0 bases at J; junction bases unmatched: 16. Germline assignment: CDR1 SGHRS and CDR2 YFSETQ. The CDR3 coding sequence is TGCGCCAGTCCCCGCCCTCTCGGGAGGGTCGGCTCCTACAATGAGCAGTTCTTC. This encodes CASPRPLGRVGSYNEQFF.

The chain employs TRBV5-1 and TRBJ1-1, with TRBD1 matching over 7 bases. The germline V gene has CDR1 SGHRS and CDR2 YFSETQ. The CDR3 is made up of 15 amino acids. The trim removed 5 bases at V and 0 bases at J, leaving 7 bases unmatched. The CDR3 DNA reads as TGCGCCAGCAGATTGACAGGGACCATGAACACTGAAGCTTTCTTT. Its translation is CASRLTGTMNTEAFF.